A selection of T cell receptor beta chains follows, all from one sample in a study of blood T cell repertoires in COVID-19. Libraries were prepared by immunoSEQ multiplex PCR; TCRdb keeps only in-frame clonotypes and omits some of them. Of about 210,000 clones in the sample, around 84% were seen once. The sample consisted of peripheral blood. The receptor set was obtained from a woman older than 75 with COVID-19, enrolled during active disease. CDR3s include the opening cysteine and the closing phenylalanine or tryptophan. A D gene is named only where the DNA matches it firmly. The size field is filled for only some rows; it gives once, few, many or a size class.

>few|TRBJ1-5|NA|TRBV27
CATSFDNNQPQHF
TGTGCCACCTCTTTTGACAACAATCAGCCCCAGCATTTT
>NA|TRBJ1-5|TRBD1|TRBV4-1
CASSQDNDPGTGDHQPQHF
TGCGCCAGCAGCCAAGATAACGACCCGGGGACAGGGGACCATCAGCCCCAGCATTTT
>NA|TRBJ1-1|NA|TRBV3-1/TRBV3-2
CASSPQETANTEAFF
TGTGCCAGCAGCCCCCAAGAGACAGCGAACACTGAAGCTTTCTTT
>NA|TRBJ2-2|TRBD2|TRBV4-1
CASSPPGGGGPTGELFF
TGCGCCAGCAGCCCCCCCGGCGGGGGGGGCCCCACCGGGGAGCTGTTTTTT
>NA|TRBJ2-7|TRBD1|TRBV6-5
CASSYNRGSYEQYF
TGTGCCAGCAGTTACAACAGGGGTTCCTACGAGCAGTACTTC
>NA|TRBJ2-5|TRBD1|TRBV7-8
CASSRGGFIETQYF
TGTGCCAGCAGCCGAGGGGGCTTTATAGAGACCCAGTACTTC
>once|TRBJ2-3|TRBD2|TRBV7-7
CASSLGGTSGGTDTQYF
TGTGCTAGCAGCTTAGGTGGGACTAGCGGGGGGACAGATACGCAGTATTTT
>NA|TRBJ1-2|NA|TRBV28
CASAPGQGAGYGYTF
TGTGCCAGCGCGCCAGGTCAAGGGGCAGGATATGGCTACACCTTC
>NA|TRBJ1-4|NA|TRBV2
CASRGANEKLFF
TGTGCCAGCAGAGGGGCTAATGAAAAACTGTTTTTT
>NA|TRBJ2-7|NA|TRBV6-5
CASTSRLGEPYEQYF
TGTGCCAGCACCTCCCGACTGGGAGAACCCTACGAGCAGTACTTC
>NA|TRBJ1-1|TRBD1|TRBV6-2/TRBV6-3
CASSYSVTGVKFLDTEAFF
TGTGCCAGCAGTTACTCAGTGACAGGGGTCAAGTTCCTGGACACTGAAGCTTTCTTT
>once|TRBJ2-1|NA|TRBV5-1
CASSLGGLSHEQFF
TGCGCCAGCAGCTTGGGGGGGCTATCCCATGAGCAGTTCTTC
>NA|TRBJ1-1|TRBD1|TRBV5-1
CASSSQGGNTEAFF
TGCGCCAGCAGCAGCCAGGGGGGGAACACTGAAGCTTTCTTT
>once|TRBJ1-3|NA|TRBV15
CATSRSRGLGNTIYF
TGTGCCACCAGCAGAAGCAGGGGTCTGGGAAACACCATATATTTT
>NA|TRBJ2-5|TRBD1|TRBV28
CASRGQGEETQYF
TGTGCCAGCAGGGGACAGGGCGAAGAGACCCAGTACTTC
>NA|TRBJ1-2|TRBD1|TRBV12-3/TRBV12-4
CASSLRQGYGYTF
TGTGCCAGCAGTTTACGACAGGGTTATGGCTACACCTTC
>NA|TRBJ2-7|NA|TRBV3-1/TRBV3-2
CASSHDRGSPYEQYF
TGTGCCAGCAGCCATGATAGGGGGTCCCCCTACGAGCAGTACTTC
>NA|TRBJ2-7|NA|TRBV30
CAWSQGREYF
TGTGCCTGGAGTCAGGGTCGAGAGTACTTC
>NA|TRBJ2-2|NA|TRBV29-1
CSVLSTGELFF
TGCAGCGTCCTCTCCACCGGGGAGCTGTTTTTT
>NA|TRBJ1-2|NA|TRBV30
CAWSVNGGYTF
TGTGCCTGGAGTGTAAACGGGGGCTACACCTTC
>NA|TRBJ1-3|TRBD1|TRBV28
CASSPGTLGGLRNTIYF
TGTGCCAGCAGTCCAGGGACTTTAGGGGGCTTGAGAAACACCATATATTTT
>few|TRBJ2-2|TRBD2|TRBV11-1
CASSLGAAGGGGELFF
TGTGCCAGCAGCTTAGGAGCAGCGGGGGGCGGCGGGGAGCTGTTTTTT
>NA|TRBJ1-1|TRBD1|TRBV28
CASSIRGDTEAFF
TGTGCCAGCAGTATCAGGGGGGACACTGAAGCTTTCTTT
>NA|TRBJ1-3|TRBD1|TRBV7-6
CASSLEPVQGGLGSGNTIYF
TGTGCCAGCAGCTTAGAACCGGTACAGGGGGGCCTGGGTTCTGGAAACACCATATATTTT
>NA|TRBJ1-1|TRBD1|TRBV7-6
CASSIQGTLGTEAFF
TGTGCCAGCAGCATACAGGGGACGCTGGGGACTGAAGCTTTCTTT
>NA|TRBJ1-2|NA|TRBV2
CASSDAGRVGGYTF
TGTGCCAGCAGTGACGCCGGCAGGGTCGGTGGCTACACCTTC
>NA|TRBJ2-3|TRBD2|TRBV5-1
CASSLLTSGADTQYF
TGCGCCAGCAGCTTGTTAACTAGCGGGGCAGATACGCAGTATTTT
>NA|TRBJ2-1|TRBD1|TRBV24-1
CATSEPNTGGNEQFF
TGTGCCACCAGTGAACCCAATACAGGGGGCAATGAGCAGTTCTTC
>NA|TRBJ2-5|NA|TRBV18
CASSPGLRQETQYF
TGTGCCAGCTCACCGGGACTCCGCCAAGAGACCCAGTACTTC